This T cell receptor beta chain is drawn from a study of blood T cell repertoires in COVID-19. Original processing methods: Using reference gene primer amplification, nucleated cell counts were estimated. The data were produced by immunoSEQ multiplex PCR, yet TCRdb's version contains in-frame clones alone and is incomplete. V and J calls and clone size are given by that table; D and trimming were obtained from the DNA. In the table there are roughly 25,000 clones, 65% to 90% of which are singletons. V gave up 0 bases and J gave up 2 bases, with 16 bases separating them. The CDR3 covers 17 residues. CDR1 SGHTA and CDR2 FQGNSA come from the germline V gene.

This clonotype was obtained from a woman older than 75 with acute or convalescent COVID-19. Sequenced sample: peripheral blood. The chain joins TRBV7-2 to TRBJ1-2, with TRBD1 as a possible D gene (6 bases). CDR3 in amino acids: CASSLAGVWGRNYGYTF. In nucleotides, the CDR3 is TGTGCCAGCAGCTTAGCGGGGGTGTGGGGGCGAAACTATGGCTACACCTTC.